This TCR beta chain appears in the sequencing data of a study of shared T cell receptors in the human thymus. Here immunoSEQ multiplex PCR was the method, and the copy in TCRdb shows in-frame clones only, minus some. The data hold 700,000 or so clones, with 80% to 90% observed a single time. The germline V gene encodes CDR1 SGDLS and CDR2 YYNGEE. V trimming: 0 bases; J trimming: 0 bases; junction bases outside the gene matches: 12. The CDR3 loop spans 18 amino acids. The same specimen was also included in a second study, on human thymus T cells. That study reports: Healthy Finnish infants undergoing corrective surgery for congenital heart defects were used as donors. The thymus tissue came from resections taken during corrective heart surgery. Within thymic and blood repertoires, V and J gene usage appeared to be biased.

The rearrangement joins TRBV9 to TRBJ2-7, with 7 bases identical to TRBD2. The TCR sequence derives from a girl under three years old with a congenital heart defect. The sequenced sample was thymocytes. The CDR3 coding sequence is TGTGCCAGCAGCGTAGACGACCCAGCGGGGAAGTACTCCTACGAGCAGTACTTC. Amino acids: CASSVDDPAGKYSYEQYF.